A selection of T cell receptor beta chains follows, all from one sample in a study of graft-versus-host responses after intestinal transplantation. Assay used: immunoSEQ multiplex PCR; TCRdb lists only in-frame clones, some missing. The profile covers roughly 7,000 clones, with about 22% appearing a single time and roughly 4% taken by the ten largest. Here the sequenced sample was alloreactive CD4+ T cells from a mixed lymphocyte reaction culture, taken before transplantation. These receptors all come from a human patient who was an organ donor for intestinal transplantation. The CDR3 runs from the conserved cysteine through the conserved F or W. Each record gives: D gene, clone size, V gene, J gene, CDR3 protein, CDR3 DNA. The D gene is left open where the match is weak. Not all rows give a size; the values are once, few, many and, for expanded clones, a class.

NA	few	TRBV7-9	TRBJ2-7	CASSRGRGSYEQYF	TGTGCCAGCAGCCGGGGCAGGGGTTCCTACGAGCAGTACTTC
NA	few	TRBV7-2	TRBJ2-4	CASSPPGPLLAKNIQYF	TGTGCCAGCAGCCCCCCGGGACCTCTACTAGCCAAAAACATTCAGTACTTC
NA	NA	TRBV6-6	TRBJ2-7	CASIDIYEQYF	TGTGCCAGCATCGACATCTACGAGCAGTACTTC
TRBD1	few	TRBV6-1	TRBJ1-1	CASGGQGRVTEAFF	TGTGCCAGCGGGGGACAGGGCAGGGTCACTGAAGCTTTCTTT
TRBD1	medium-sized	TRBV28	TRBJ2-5	CASPPTLGDDRAAETQYF	TGTGCCAGTCCCCCGACCCTAGGTGACGACAGGGCCGCAGAGACCCAGTACTTC
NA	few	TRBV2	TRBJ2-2	CASSEISRNTGELFF	TGTGCCAGCAGTGAAATTAGTCGGAACACCGGGGAGCTGTTTTTT
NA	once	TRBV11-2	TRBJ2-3	CASSLVARGTDTQYF	TGTGCCAGCAGCTTAGTTGCGAGGGGCACAGATACGCAGTATTTT
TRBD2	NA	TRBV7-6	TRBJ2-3	CASSLREGLDTQYF	TGTGCCAGCAGCTTACGGGAGGGCCTTGATACGCAGTATTTT
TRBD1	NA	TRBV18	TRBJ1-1	CASSPDRPNTEAFF	TGTGCCAGCTCACCGGACAGGCCAAACACTGAAGCTTTCTTT
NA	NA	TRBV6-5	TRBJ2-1	CASSSRYEQFF	TGTGCCAGCAGTTCTAGGTATGAGCAGTTCTTC
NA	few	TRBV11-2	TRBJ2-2	CASSRRPPGAGELFF	TGTGCCAGCAGCCGGCGACCCCCTGGTGCCGGGGAGCTGTTTTTT
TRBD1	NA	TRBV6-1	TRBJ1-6	CASIRTGANSPLHF	TGTGCCAGCATTCGGACAGGGGCGAATTCACCCCTCCACTTT
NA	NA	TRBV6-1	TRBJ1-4	CASSYAGGLFF	TGTGCCAGCAGTTACGCGGGAGGACTGTTTTTT
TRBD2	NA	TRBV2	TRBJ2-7	CASRKRETTYEQYF	TGTGCCAGCAGGAAGCGGGAGACAACCTACGAGCAGTACTTC
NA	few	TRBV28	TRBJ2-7	CASRPHTYEQYF	TGTGCCAGCAGACCCCACACCTACGAGCAGTACTTC
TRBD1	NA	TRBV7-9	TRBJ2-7	CASSQVYTGQVYEQYF	TGTGCCAGCAGCCAAGTTTATACGGGACAGGTCTACGAGCAGTACTTC
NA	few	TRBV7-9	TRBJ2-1	CASSLRRGAGAHNEQFF	TGTGCCAGCAGCCTACGACGGGGGGCGGGAGCGCACAATGAGCAGTTCTTC
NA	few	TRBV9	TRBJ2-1	CASSVAGGSYNEQFF	TGTGCCAGCAGCGTAGCTGGGGGCTCCTACAATGAGCAGTTCTTC
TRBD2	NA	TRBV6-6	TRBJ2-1	CASMPAGGYNEQFF	TGTGCCAGCATGCCAGCGGGAGGATACAATGAGCAGTTCTTC
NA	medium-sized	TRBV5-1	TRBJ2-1	CASSNPVNNEQFF	TGCGCCAGCAGCAACCCCGTAAACAATGAGCAGTTCTTC
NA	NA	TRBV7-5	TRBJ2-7	CASSLRTGNEQYF	TGTGCCAGCAGCCTACGGACAGGGAACGAGCAGTACTTC
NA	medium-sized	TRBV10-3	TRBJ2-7	CAISDSQGGYEQYF	TGTGCCATCAGTGATTCACAGGGAGGCTACGAGCAGTACTTC
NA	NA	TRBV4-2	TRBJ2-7	CASSQDGAPTSYEQYF	TGTGCCAGCAGCCAAGACGGGGCGCCCACCTCCTACGAGCAGTACTTC
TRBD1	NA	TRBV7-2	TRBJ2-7	CASSLEGTGNYEQYF	TGTGCCAGCAGCTTAGAAGGGACAGGGAACTACGAGCAGTACTTC
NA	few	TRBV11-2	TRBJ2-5	CASSLGPRTQYF	TGTGCCAGCAGCTTAGGGCCACGGACCCAGTACTTC
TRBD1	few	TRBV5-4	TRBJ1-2	CASSLDTQTGYYGYTF	TGTGCCAGCAGCTTGGATACCCAGACAGGGTACTATGGCTACACCTTC